This T cell receptor beta chain was identified in a study of CXCR3-negative and CXCR3-positive naive CD8 T cells. CDR1 is SEHNR, CDR2 FQNEAQ, per germline (reference sequence). This CDR3 spans 19 amino acids. Libraries of TRB cDNA were made by 5' RACE and carried UMIs. TCRdb reprocessed the 5' RACE reads and keeps a single row for each CDR3 protein, giving no DNA. In all, the sample yields some 110,000 distinct CDR3 sequences. Regarding the study as a whole: Naive CXCR3-positive cells had TRB CDR3s more hydrophobic than those of CXCR3-negative naive cells.

In the case of this clonotype: Its antigen is as yet unknown.

The chain has TRBV7-9 and TRBJ2-2; TCRdb proposes TRBD2, but this gene call is untestable without DNA. Sequenced material: naive CXCR3+ CD8+ T cells from blood. Indicated subset: CD45RO-CCR7+CD27+CD95- naive CD8+ T cells expressing CXCR3 (TNR3+). The TCR comes from a human donor in good health. Some clones in this sample may be carry-over from other donors' samples. The CDR3 protein is CASRRTSGGVHANTGELLF. Combining the CDR3 with reference TRBV7-9 and TRBJ2-2 gives the whole variable domain DTGVSQNPRHKITKRGQNVTFRCDPISEHNRLYWYRQTLGQGPEFLTYFQNEAQLEKSRLLSDRFSAERPKGSFSTLEIQRTEQGDSAMYLCASRRTSGGVHANTGELLFGEGSRLTVL.